This is a list of T cell receptor beta chains from one sample in a study of blood T cell repertoires in COVID-19. Data came from immunoSEQ multiplex PCR; TCRdb stores just in-frame clones and leaves some out. The sample carries 450,000 to 500,000 clones, around 90% recorded once. What was sequenced was PBMCs or T cells enriched from blood (not recorded which). Source of these receptors: a woman under 30 who had recovered from COVID-19. CDR3s include the opening cysteine and the closing phenylalanine or tryptophan. The D gene is left open where the match is weak. Some rows have no size entry. The others give once, few or many, or a class for an expanded clone.

V gene	CDR3 length	J gene	clone size	D gene	CDR3 DNA	CDR3 protein
TRBV11-2	17	TRBJ1-3	-	-	TGTGCCAGCAGCTCAAATCGGGGGAGGCTAGTAGGAAACACCATATATTTT	CASSSNRGRLVGNTIYF
TRBV19	15	TRBJ1-2	-	-	TGTGCCAGTAGTACCCTAGGGAGAGGGGGCTATGGCTACACCTTC	CASSTLGRGGYGYTF
TRBV18	16	TRBJ1-3	-	-	TGTGCCAGCTCCCCCTCGACAGGCTCGGACGGAAACACCATATATTTT	CASSPSTGSDGNTIYF
TRBV5-1	14	TRBJ1-1	once	TRBD1	TGCGCCAGCAGCTGGGACAGCATGAACACTGAAGCTTTCTTT	CASSWDSMNTEAFF
TRBV6-2/TRBV6-3	14	TRBJ2-7	-	-	TGTGCCAGCCGCCCTGAGAGCATCAAGAACGAGCAGTACTTC	CASRPESIKNEQYF
TRBV28	15	TRBJ1-2	-	-	TGTGCCAGCACCACCTCGGCCGGGACACCTTATGGCTACACCTTC	CASTTSAGTPYGYTF
TRBV9	15	TRBJ2-2	-	TRBD2	TGTGCCAGCAGCGCATCAGGACTAGCGGACGGGGAGCTGTTTTTT	CASSASGLADGELFF
TRBV5-6	13	TRBJ1-5	once	-	TGTGCCAGCACAAATGGGGGCAGTCAGCCCCAGCATTTT	CASTNGGSQPQHF
TRBV2	14	TRBJ1-4	-	-	TGTGCCAGCAGTAGCCGGGGTAGAGGTGAAAAACTGTTTTTT	CASSSRGRGEKLFF
TRBV10-2	14	TRBJ1-6	-	TRBD1	TGCGCCAGCACTCGACAGGGCGGCACTTCACCCCTCCACTTT	CASTRQGGTSPLHF
TRBV6-1	16	TRBJ2-3	-	-	TGTGCCAGCAGTGTCGGGACTGCCACTAGCACAGATACGCAGTATTTT	CASSVGTATSTDTQYF
TRBV5-1	12	TRBJ2-1	-	-	TGCGCCAGCAGCTTGGGAGACAATGAGCAGTTCTTC	CASSLGDNEQFF
TRBV19	15	TRBJ1-2	-	TRBD1	TGTGCCAGTCGCGGTGCGGCAGGGGGTGGCTATGGCTACACCTTC	CASRGAAGGGYGYTF
TRBV30	15	TRBJ2-1	-	TRBD2	TGTGCCTGGAGTGGGGGACTAGCGGGGGTAAATGAGCAGTTCTTC	CAWSGGLAGVNEQFF
TRBV7-8	13	TRBJ1-5	-	-	TGTGCCAGCAGCTTAGCGTCTAAGCAGCCCCAGCATTTT	CASSLASKQPQHF
TRBV25-1	15	TRBJ2-5	-	TRBD1	TGTGCCAGCAGTGATTTGGACAGAGGGACAGGGGCCCAGTACTTC	CASSDLDRGTGAQYF
TRBV5-4	14	TRBJ2-5	-	-	TGTGCCAGCAGCTTGGCAGGGGGGAGAGAGACCCAGTACTTC	CASSLAGGRETQYF
TRBV7-9	14	TRBJ1-1	-	TRBD1	TGTGCCAGCAGCATAGGACAGGGTGGAACTGAAGCTTTCTTT	CASSIGQGGTEAFF
TRBV25-1	11	TRBJ1-1	once	-	TGTGCCAGCCTGAGAGGGACTGAAGCTTTCTTT	CASLRGTEAFF
TRBV11-3	16	TRBJ2-1	-	TRBD2	TGTGCCAGCAGCTTAGTGGCTGCGGGGGGGCATGGTGAGCAGTTCTTC	CASSLVAAGGHGEQFF
TRBV2	17	TRBJ2-1	few	TRBD2	TGTGCCAGCTTGACTAGCGGGGGGACCACAGCAGGGAATGAGCAGTTCTTC	CASLTSGGTTAGNEQFF
TRBV9	15	TRBJ2-5	-	-	TGTGCCAGCAGCCCGGGACTGCACCTCCAAGAGACCCAGTACTTC	CASSPGLHLQETQYF
TRBV2	16	TRBJ1-2	-	-	TGTGCCAGCAGCCGGGGCTCGGGACACCTCTTTTATGGCTACACCTTC	CASSRGSGHLFYGYTF
TRBV5-4	15	TRBJ1-6	-	TRBD1	TGTGCCAGCAGCCGAAGACAGGGGCCGAATTCACCCCTCCACTTT	CASSRRQGPNSPLHF
TRBV28	18	TRBJ1-5	-	TRBD1	TGTGCCAGCAGTCCGACGTCCTGGGACAGGGGGATCAATCAGCCCCAGCATTTT	CASSPTSWDRGINQPQHF
TRBV30	13	TRBJ2-7	-	-	TGTGCCTGGAGTGTAGGCGGGACCTACGAGCAGTACTTC	CAWSVGGTYEQYF
TRBV7-2	15	TRBJ2-3	-	TRBD2	TGTGCCAGCAGCCTCGTAGGACTAGCGGGAGATACGCAGTATTTT	CASSLVGLAGDTQYF
TRBV11-2	17	TRBJ2-2	-	TRBD1	TGTGCCAGCAGCTTAGATATAGAGGGGGCGGAGGTCGGGGAGCTGTTTTTT	CASSLDIEGAEVGELFF
TRBV28	13	TRBJ1-1	-	-	TGTGCCAGCACCTTCCTTAGGGGGACCTGGTGTTTCTTT	CASTFLRGTWCFF
TRBV27	15	TRBJ1-1	-	-	TGTGCCAGCAGTTTATCTCGAGGGCGGTCCACTGAAGCTTTCTTT	CASSLSRGRSTEAFF
TRBV6-5	14	TRBJ1-6	-	TRBD1	TGTGCCAGCAGGAACAGGGGAAGGGATTCACCCCTCCACTTT	CASRNRGRDSPLHF
TRBV3-1/TRBV3-2	22	TRBJ2-4	-	-	TGTGCCAGCAGCCAAGATCGCGGGACGGACAGGGAGGGACTACTAGCCAAAAACATTCAGTACTTC	CASSQDRGTDREGLLAKNIQYF
TRBV5-1	15	TRBJ2-1	-	-	TGCGCCAGCAGCCCCCCCTTCAGCTCCTACAATGAGCAGTTCTTC	CASSPPFSSYNEQFF
TRBV24-1	13	TRBJ2-7	-	TRBD1	TGTGCCACCAGTGATTCAACAGGGGAGGAGCAGTACTTC	CATSDSTGEEQYF
TRBV28	14	TRBJ1-5	-	-	TGTGCCAGCACCCCTCCAGGGCGTAGTCAGCCCCAGCATTTT	CASTPPGRSQPQHF
TRBV13	15	TRBJ2-1	-	-	TGTGCCAGCAGCCCTGGCCCGGAGTTATACAATGAGCAGTTCTTC	CASSPGPELYNEQFF
TRBV2	13	TRBJ2-2	-	-	TGTGCCAGCAGGCCTCTAAACACCGGGGAGCTGTTTTTT	CASRPLNTGELFF
TRBV3-1/TRBV3-2	16	TRBJ2-1	-	-	TGTGCCAGCAGCCAAGATCTTCCTGACTGGGCGGGGGAGCAGTTCTTC	CASSQDLPDWAGEQFF
TRBV5-1	13	TRBJ1-1	-	-	TGCGCCAGCAGTGAGGGGGTGGGCACTGAAGCTTTCTTT	CASSEGVGTEAFF